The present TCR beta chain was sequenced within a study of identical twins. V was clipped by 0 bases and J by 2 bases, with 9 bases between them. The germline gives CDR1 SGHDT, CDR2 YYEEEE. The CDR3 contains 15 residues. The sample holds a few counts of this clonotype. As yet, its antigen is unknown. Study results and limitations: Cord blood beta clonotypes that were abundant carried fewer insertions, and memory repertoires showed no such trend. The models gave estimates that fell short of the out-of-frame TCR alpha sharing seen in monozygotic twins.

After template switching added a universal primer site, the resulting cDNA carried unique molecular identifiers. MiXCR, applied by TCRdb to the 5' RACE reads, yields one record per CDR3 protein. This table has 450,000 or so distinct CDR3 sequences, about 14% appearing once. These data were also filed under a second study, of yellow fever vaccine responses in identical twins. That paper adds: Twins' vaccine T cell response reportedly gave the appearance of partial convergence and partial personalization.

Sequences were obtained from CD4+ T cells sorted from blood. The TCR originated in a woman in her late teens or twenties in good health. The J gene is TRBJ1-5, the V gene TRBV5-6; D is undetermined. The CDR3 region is CASSLDGMGNQPQHF. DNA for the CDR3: TGTGCCAGCAGCTTGGATGGGATGGGCAATCAGCCCCAGCATTTT. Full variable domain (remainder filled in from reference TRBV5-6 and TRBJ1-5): DAGVTQSPTHLIKTRGQQVTLRCSPKSGHDTVSWYQQALGQGPQFIFQYYEEEERQRGNFPDRFSGHQFPNYSSELNVNALLLGDSALYLCASSLDGMGNQPQHFGDGTRLSIL.